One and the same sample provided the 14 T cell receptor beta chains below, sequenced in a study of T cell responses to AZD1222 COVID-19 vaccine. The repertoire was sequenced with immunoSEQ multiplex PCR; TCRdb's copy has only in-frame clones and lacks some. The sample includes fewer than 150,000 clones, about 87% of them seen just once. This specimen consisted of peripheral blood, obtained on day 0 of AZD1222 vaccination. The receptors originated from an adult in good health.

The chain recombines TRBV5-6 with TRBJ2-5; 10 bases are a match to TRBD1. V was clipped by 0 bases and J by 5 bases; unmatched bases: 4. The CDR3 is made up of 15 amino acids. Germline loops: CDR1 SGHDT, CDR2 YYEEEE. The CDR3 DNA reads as TGTGCCAGCAGCTTGGGACAGGGGGCGAGGGAGACCCAGTACTTC. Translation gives CASSLGQGARETQYF.

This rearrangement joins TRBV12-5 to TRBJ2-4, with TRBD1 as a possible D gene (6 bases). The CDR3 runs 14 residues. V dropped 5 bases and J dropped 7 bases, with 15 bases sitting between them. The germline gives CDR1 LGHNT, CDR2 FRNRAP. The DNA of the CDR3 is TGTGCTAGTGGTCACCGGGACAACCTCAACATTCAGTACTTC. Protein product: CASGHRDNLNIQYF.

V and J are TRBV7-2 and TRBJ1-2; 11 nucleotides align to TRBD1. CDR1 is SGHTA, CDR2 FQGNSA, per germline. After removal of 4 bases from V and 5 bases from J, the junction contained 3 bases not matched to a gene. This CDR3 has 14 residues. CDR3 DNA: TGTGCCAGCAGCTCGGACAGGGGGCTGTATGGCTACACCTTC. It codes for CASSSDRGLYGYTF.

This CDR3 is CATSREWQANIQYF. In nucleotides, the CDR3 is TGTGCCACCAGCAGAGAATGGCAGGCAAACATTCAGTACTTC. The chain joins TRBV15 to TRBJ2-4; D gene uncertain. The germline V gene has CDR1 LNHNV and CDR2 YYDKDF (reference sequence). There are 14 residues in the CDR3. The ends were cut back, 0 bases at V and 6 bases at J, with 9 bases in the middle.

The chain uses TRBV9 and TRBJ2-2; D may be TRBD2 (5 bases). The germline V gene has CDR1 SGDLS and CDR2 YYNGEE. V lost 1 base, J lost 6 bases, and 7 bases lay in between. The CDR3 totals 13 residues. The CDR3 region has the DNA TGTGCCAGCAGCGTAAGGAGGTCCGGGGAGCTGTTTTTT. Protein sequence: CASSVRRSGELFF.

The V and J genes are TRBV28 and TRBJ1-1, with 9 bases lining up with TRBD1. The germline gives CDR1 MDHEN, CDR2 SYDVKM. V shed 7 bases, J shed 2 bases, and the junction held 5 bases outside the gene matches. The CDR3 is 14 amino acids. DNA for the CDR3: TGTGCCAGCAACCAGGACAGGGGAAACACTGAAGCTTTCTTT. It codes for CASNQDRGNTEAFF.

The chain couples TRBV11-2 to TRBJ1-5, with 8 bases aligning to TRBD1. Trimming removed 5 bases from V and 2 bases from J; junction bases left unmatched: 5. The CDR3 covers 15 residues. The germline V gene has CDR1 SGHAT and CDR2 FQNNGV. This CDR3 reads CASSPTGAGNQPQHF. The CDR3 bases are TGTGCCAGCAGCCCGACAGGGGCGGGCAATCAGCCCCAGCATTTT.

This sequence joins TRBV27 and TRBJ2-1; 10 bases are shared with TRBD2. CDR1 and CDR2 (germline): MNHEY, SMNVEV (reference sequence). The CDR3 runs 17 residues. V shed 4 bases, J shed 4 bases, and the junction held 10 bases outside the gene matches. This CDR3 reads CASSSELLAGPYNEQFF. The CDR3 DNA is TGTGCCAGCAGTTCCGAACTACTAGCGGGGCCATACAATGAGCAGTTCTTC.

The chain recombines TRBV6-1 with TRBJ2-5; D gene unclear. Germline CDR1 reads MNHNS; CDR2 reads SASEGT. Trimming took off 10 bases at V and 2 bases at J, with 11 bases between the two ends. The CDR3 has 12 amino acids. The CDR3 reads CATGRPQETQYF. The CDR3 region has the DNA TGTGCCACAGGACGGCCACAAGAGACCCAGTACTTC.

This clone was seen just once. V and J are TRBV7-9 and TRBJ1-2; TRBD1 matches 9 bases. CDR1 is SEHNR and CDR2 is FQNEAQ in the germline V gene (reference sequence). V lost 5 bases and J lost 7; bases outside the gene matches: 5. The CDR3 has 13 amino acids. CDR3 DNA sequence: TGTGCCAGCAGCAACACGGACAGGGGTGGCTACACCTTC. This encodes CASSNTDRGGYTF.

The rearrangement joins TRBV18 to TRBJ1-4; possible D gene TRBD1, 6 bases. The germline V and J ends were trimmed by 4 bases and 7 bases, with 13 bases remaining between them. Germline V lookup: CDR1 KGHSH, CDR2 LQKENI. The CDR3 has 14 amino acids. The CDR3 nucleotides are TGTGCCAGCTCACGGACAGCCTTAGGTGAAAAACTGTTTTTT. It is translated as CASSRTALGEKLFF.

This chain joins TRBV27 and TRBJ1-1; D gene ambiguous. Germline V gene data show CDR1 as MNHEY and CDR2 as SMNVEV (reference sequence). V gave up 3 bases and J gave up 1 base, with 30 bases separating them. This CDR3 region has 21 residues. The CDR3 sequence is CASSFSTARTEGKSGNTEAFF. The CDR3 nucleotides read TGTGCCAGCAGTTTTTCGACTGCACGAACCGAAGGAAAGTCAGGGAACACTGAAGCTTTCTTT.

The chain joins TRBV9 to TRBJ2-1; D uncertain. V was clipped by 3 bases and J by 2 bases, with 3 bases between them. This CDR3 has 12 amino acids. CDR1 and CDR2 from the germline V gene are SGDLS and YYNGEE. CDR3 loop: CASSGPYNEQFF. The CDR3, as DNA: TGTGCCAGCAGCGGGCCCTACAATGAGCAGTTCTTC. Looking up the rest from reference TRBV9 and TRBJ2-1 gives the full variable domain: DSGVTQTPKHLITATGQRVTLRCSPRSGDLSVYWYQQSLDQGLQFLIQYYNGEERAKGNILERFSAQQFPDLHSELNLSSLELGDSALYFCASSGPYNEQFFGPGTRLTVL.

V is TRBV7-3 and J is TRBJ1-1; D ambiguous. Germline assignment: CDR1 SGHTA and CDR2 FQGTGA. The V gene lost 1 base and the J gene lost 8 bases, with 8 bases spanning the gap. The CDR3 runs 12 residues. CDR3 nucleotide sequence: TGTGCCAGCAGCTTAATCGGTGGCGAAGCTTTCTTT. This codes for CASSLIGGEAFF. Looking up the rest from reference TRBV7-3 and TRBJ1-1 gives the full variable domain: GAGVSQTPSNKVTEKGKYVELRCDPISGHTALYWYRQSLGQGPEFLIYFQGTGAADDSGLPNDRFFAVRPEGSVSTLKIQRTERGDSAVYLCASSLIGGEAFFGQGTRLTVV.